Listed below are T cell receptor beta chains from one sample, sequenced in a study of blood T cell repertoires in COVID-19. Sequencing was performed with immunoSEQ multiplex PCR; in TCRdb, only in-frame clones are kept and a portion is missing. This sample has a few hundred thousand clones; approximately 80% occur once, and the top ten carry about 8.9%. The specimen was peripheral blood. Every receptor here comes from a man aged 50-59 years with active or convalescent COVID-19. Both conserved end residues are part of each CDR3. Fields, in order: V gene, J gene, CDR3 protein.

TRBV28	TRBJ2-6	CASIPTAGWTSGANVLTF
TRBV6-6	TRBJ1-5	CASTHSGGNQPQHF
TRBV11-3	TRBJ2-5	CASSLDGETQYF
TRBV2	TRBJ1-5	CASGRGQGASSQPQHF
TRBV5-6	TRBJ2-3	CASSLSGSDTQYF
TRBV5-1	TRBJ2-5	CASSLGGWMETQYF
TRBV2	TRBJ1-6	CASGGPRSTPLHF
TRBV5-1	TRBJ2-5	CASSLGAGGPRGETQYF
TRBV4-1	TRBJ1-4	CASSHYRTGNEKLFF
TRBV7-3	TRBJ2-6	CASSLGSAQGVSGANVLTF
TRBV5-8	TRBJ1-1	CASFDRGDTEAFF
TRBV29-1	TRBJ1-1	CSVEEGLTEAFF
TRBV19	TRBJ1-1	CASSIGGLNTEAFF
TRBV24-1	TRBJ2-1	CATSDPRTGGYNEQFF
TRBV10-2	TRBJ1-3	CASRAPTRYSGNTIYF
TRBV7-8	TRBJ1-5	CASSLSAGDQPQHF
TRBV7-2	TRBJ1-2	CASSFQGWGYGYTF
TRBV5-1	TRBJ1-4	CASSLGAATNEKLFF
TRBV5-1	TRBJ2-5	CASSWGTSQETQYF
TRBV9	TRBJ2-1	CASSPRPTILNEQFF
TRBV7-9	TRBJ1-3	CASSRQGDSGNTIYF
TRBV4-1	TRBJ1-5	CASSQDPQQPQHF
TRBV6-6	TRBJ2-2	CASSRTSGGAQTGELFF
TRBV19	TRBJ2-7	CASSSPGTSSYEQYF
TRBV7-6	TRBJ1-2	CASSSGQGNYGYTF
TRBV5-1	TRBJ2-7	CASSVASGHSYEQYF
TRBV28	TRBJ2-2	CAIPLRGANTGELFF
TRBV7-8	TRBJ2-3	CASSLLAGGPGQDTQYF
TRBV6-2/TRBV6-3	TRBJ2-2	CASSYSGQGTGELFF
TRBV7-9	TRBJ2-4	CAGEVRDIQYF
TRBV18	TRBJ1-2	CASSLGTGDNYGYTF
TRBV6-2/TRBV6-3	TRBJ1-1	CASSLTGIEAFF
TRBV3-1/TRBV3-2	TRBJ2-7	CASSPGLAGFNEQYF
TRBV5-4	TRBJ2-7	CASSSSGSYEQYF
TRBV19	TRBJ2-3	CASSDSGGAQDTQYF
TRBV28	TRBJ1-1	CASSKWGGDTEAFF
TRBV18	TRBJ1-6	CASNTRTDGINSPLHF
TRBV12-5	TRBJ2-5	CASAQTDRGRETQYF
TRBV7-9	TRBJ2-7	CASSSGMFYEQYF
TRBV7-2	TRBJ2-3	CASSPDFSDTQYF